Sequencing of this TCR beta chain was carried out in a study of regulatory T cells in long-lasting Graves disease. To make TCR beta libraries, researchers used iRepertoire HTBI primers and Arm-PCR of CDR3 regions. TCRdb re-analysed the multiplex PCR reads in MiXCR, keeping a single row per CDR3 protein. The sample lists roughly 500,000 distinct CDR3 sequences, around 12% occurring once. Specified time point: newly diagnosed GD, antithyroid drugs for less than 3 months. PBMC RNA was the source of the TCR library. Trimming removed 4 bases at V and 4 bases at J, with 13 bases between. The germline gives CDR1 MNHEY, CDR2 SVGAGI. There are 15 residues in the CDR3. The data also belong to a second study, concerning T cells in Graves' hyperthyroidism and ophthalmopathy. This second study notes: When the TCR CDR3 underwent first-round RT-PCR, the HTBI primer set was used.

The sequences come from peripheral blood mononuclear cells (PBMCs), collected at new diagnosis, from a patient treated with antithyroid drugs. The rearrangement uses TRBV6-5 and TRBJ1-4, with no clear D. The TCR was taken from a woman in her twenties or thirties with Graves disease. In nucleotides, the CDR3 is TGTGCCAGCAGTTGGTCCCCCTCCCTTAATGAAAAACTGTTTTTT. This codes for CASSWSPSLNEKLFF.